These T cell receptor beta chains were read from a single sample in a study of blood T cell repertoires in COVID-19. Libraries were prepared by immunoSEQ multiplex PCR; TCRdb keeps only in-frame clonotypes and omits some of them. This table has some 400,000 clones, 87% appearing once. Sequenced input: PBMCs or T cells enriched from blood (not recorded which). The source is a man aged 25-45 years who had recovered from COVID-19. CDR3s include the opening cysteine and the closing phenylalanine or tryptophan.

TRBV12-3/TRBV12-4	TRBJ1-2	CASSLGGGYTF
TRBV19	TRBJ2-5	CASRWTSGGQETQYF
TRBV10-1	TRBJ2-7	CASSPGQPYEQYF
TRBV7-9	TRBJ1-2	CASSLETGAHYGYTF
TRBV4-2	TRBJ2-7	CASSPHRGSYEQYF
TRBV30	TRBJ2-7	CAWKGGGGYPYEQYF
TRBV19	TRBJ1-1	CATARGGMYTEAFF
TRBV19	TRBJ1-2	CASSMMRSWDYGYTF
TRBV7-2	TRBJ1-1	CASSLEVLARRTEAFF
TRBV11-2	TRBJ2-7	CASSQGQIITYEQYF
TRBV6-6	TRBJ1-5	CASTNAVGLNNQPQHF
TRBV9	TRBJ1-2	CASSVDHRESGYTF
TRBV15	TRBJ2-7	CATTRRVGTEQYF
TRBV5-1	TRBJ2-1	CASSLAQGALRNYNEQFF
TRBV9	TRBJ1-6	CASSALAALGNSPLHF
TRBV7-2	TRBJ1-1	CASSLAPRIEGKKAEAFF
TRBV5-1	TRBJ1-1	CASSFTGDTEAFF
TRBV5-6	TRBJ1-1	CASSGPARGENTEAFF
TRBV4-1	TRBJ2-3	CASSGSGVTDTQYF
TRBV3-1/TRBV3-2	TRBJ1-3	CASSQARRPGGNGNTIYF
TRBV9	TRBJ2-2	CASSVGGSTGELFF
TRBV19	TRBJ2-7	CASSTDRVGLEQYF
TRBV4-3	TRBJ1-1	CASSQGATEAFF
TRBV9	TRBJ1-1	CASSVDWDRGQDEAFF
TRBV11-2	TRBJ1-6	CASSYGQSNSPLHF
TRBV6-5	TRBJ1-1	CASSWDGRAEAFF
TRBV4-3	TRBJ1-2	CASSQGIGLLSYGYTF
TRBV6-2/TRBV6-3	TRBJ2-4	CASSDRYTGAKNIQYF
TRBV7-9	TRBJ1-2	CASSLRTGGPERGGYTF
TRBV10-3	TRBJ1-1	CAISESGQGTEAFF
TRBV30	TRBJ2-5	CAWSAGGETQYF
TRBV5-1	TRBJ1-6	CASSSSSRSPLHF
TRBV14	TRBJ2-1	CASSQDLLPGGSPFF